The clone carrying this T cell receptor beta chain was counted ten times or more. Antigen specificity is unknown. All of the donors were Caucasians in good health. The germline V gene encodes CDR1 SEHNR and CDR2 FQNEAQ (reference sequence). Trimming cost V 0 bases and J 3 bases, with 9 bases left between them. The CDR3 loop spans 14 amino acids. Each CDR3 protein is one row after TCRdb ran MiXCR on the 5' RACE reads. The repertoire holds some 240,000 distinct CDR3 sequences, with approximately 8.6% as singletons. The record originates from a study of identical twins. Points from the study as a whole: Within beta out-of-frame sequences, the excess sharing observed between twins was weaker. Monozygotic twin pairs showed more out-of-frame TCR alpha sharing than models estimated.

The sample was also reused in another study, on yellow fever vaccine responses in identical twins.

The sample was CD8+ T cells sorted from blood. The sequence came from a woman aged 18 to 35 in good health. The gene calls are TRBV7-9 and TRBJ2-7; D unclear. The CDR3, as DNA: TGTGCCAGCAGCTTAGCTCCATGGGACTACGAGCAGTACTTC. Encoded protein: CASSLAPWDYEQYF.